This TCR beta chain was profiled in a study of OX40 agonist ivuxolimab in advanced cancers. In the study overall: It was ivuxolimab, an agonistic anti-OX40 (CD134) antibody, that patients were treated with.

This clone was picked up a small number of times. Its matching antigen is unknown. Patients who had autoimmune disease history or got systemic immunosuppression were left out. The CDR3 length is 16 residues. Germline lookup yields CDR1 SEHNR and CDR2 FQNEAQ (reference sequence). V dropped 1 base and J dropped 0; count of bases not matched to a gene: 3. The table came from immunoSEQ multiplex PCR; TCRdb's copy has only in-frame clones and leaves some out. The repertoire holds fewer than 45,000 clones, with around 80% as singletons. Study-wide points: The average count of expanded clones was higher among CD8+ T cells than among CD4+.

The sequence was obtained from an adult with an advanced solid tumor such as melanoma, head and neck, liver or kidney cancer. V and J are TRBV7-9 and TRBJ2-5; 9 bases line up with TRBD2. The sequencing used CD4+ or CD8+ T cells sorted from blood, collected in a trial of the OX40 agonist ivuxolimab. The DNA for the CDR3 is TGTGCCAGCAGCTTAGGACTAGCGGATTACCAAGAGACCCAGTACTTC. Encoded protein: CASSLGLADYQETQYF.